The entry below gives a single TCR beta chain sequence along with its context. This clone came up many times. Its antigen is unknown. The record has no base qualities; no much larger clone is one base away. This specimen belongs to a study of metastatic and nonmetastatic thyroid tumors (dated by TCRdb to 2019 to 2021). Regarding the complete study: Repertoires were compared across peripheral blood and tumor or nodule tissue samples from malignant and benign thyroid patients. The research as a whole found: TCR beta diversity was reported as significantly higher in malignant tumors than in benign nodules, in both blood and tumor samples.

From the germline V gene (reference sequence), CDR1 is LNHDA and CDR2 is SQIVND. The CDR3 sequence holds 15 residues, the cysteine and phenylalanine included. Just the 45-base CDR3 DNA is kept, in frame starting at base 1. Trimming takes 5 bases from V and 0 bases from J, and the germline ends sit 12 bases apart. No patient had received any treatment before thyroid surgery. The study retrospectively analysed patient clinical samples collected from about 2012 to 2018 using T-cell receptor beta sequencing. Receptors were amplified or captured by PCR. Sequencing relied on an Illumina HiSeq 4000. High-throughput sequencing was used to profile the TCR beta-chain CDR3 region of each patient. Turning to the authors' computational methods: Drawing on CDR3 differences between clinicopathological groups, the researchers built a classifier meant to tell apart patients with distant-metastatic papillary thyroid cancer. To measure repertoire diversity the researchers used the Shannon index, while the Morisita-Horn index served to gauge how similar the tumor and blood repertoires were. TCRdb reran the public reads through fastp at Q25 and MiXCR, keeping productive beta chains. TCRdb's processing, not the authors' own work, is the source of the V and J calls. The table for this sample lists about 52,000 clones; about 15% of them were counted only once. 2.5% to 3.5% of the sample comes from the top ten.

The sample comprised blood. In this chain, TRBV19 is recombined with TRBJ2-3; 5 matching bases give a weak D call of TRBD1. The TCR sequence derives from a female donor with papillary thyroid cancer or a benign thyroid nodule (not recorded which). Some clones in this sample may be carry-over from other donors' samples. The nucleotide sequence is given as TGTGCCAGTAGTTGGGGCGTAACTAGCACAGATACGCAGTATTTT. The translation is CASSWGVTSTDTQYF.